A selection of T cell receptor beta chains follows, all from one sample in a study of cytomegalovirus exposure and HLA in healthy donors. The repertoire was sequenced with immunoSEQ multiplex PCR; TCRdb's copy has only in-frame clones and lacks some. Of approximately 150,000 clones in the sample, about three quarters were seen once. The sample comprised PBMCs. The receptor source for this set is a man between 18 and 35 years old in good health and CMV-seropositive. Both conserved end residues are part of each CDR3. The D gene is left open where the match is weak. Clone size appears in some rows only: once, few, many, or a class for an expanded clone.

few	NA	TRBV5-4	TRBJ1-5	TGTGCCAGCAGCTTGGCAGGCCAGCCCCAGCATTTT	CASSLAGQPQHF
NA	TRBD1	TRBV6-5	TRBJ1-1	TGTGCCAGCCGAAGAGACAGGGATCCCCCTGAAGCTTTCTTT	CASRRDRDPPEAFF
NA	TRBD2	TRBV5-1	TRBJ2-2	TGCGCCAGCAGCTTGGGGACTAGCGGGTTAACCGGGGAGCTGTTTTTT	CASSLGTSGLTGELFF
NA	NA	TRBV29-1	TRBJ1-1	TGCAGCGTTGTACAGACGGTCACCAGGGACACTGAAGCTTTCTTT	CSVVQTVTRDTEAFF
NA	TRBD1	TRBV28	TRBJ2-1	TGTGCCAGCAGTTCCCGCAGAGGGGCAGGGGGCTACAATGAGCAGTTCTTC	CASSSRRGAGGYNEQFF
NA	TRBD2	TRBV19	TRBJ2-3	TGTGCCAGTAATACCGGGGGGGCAGATACGCAGTATTTT	CASNTGGADTQYF
NA	NA	TRBV19	TRBJ2-2	TGTGCCAGTAGTACCGGGGGAGGCACCGGGGAGCTGTTTTTT	CASSTGGGTGELFF
NA	NA	TRBV23-1	TRBJ1-5	TGCGCCAGCACCCCACGGTGGACAAGTCATCAGCCCCAGCATTTT	CASTPRWTSHQPQHF
NA	NA	TRBV7-7	TRBJ2-1	TGTGCTAGCAGCTCTGACAGGTCCAACAATGAGCAGTTCTTC	CASSSDRSNNEQFF
NA	TRBD2	TRBV30	TRBJ2-3	TGTGCCTGGAGGCGGGGGGGGACAGATACGCAGTATTTT	CAWRRGGTDTQYF
NA	NA	TRBV28	TRBJ2-3	TGTGCCAGCCGTACTCAGGCAGATACGCAGTATTTT	CASRTQADTQYF
few	TRBD2	TRBV6-4	TRBJ2-1	TGTGCCAGCAGTGCCCTCGGGACTAGCGGGGGTTCACGGGCCTACAATGAGCAGTTCTTC	CASSALGTSGGSRAYNEQFF
NA	TRBD2	TRBV6-1	TRBJ2-5	TGTGCCAGCAGTCCGGGACTAGGCCAAGAGACCCAGTACTTC	CASSPGLGQETQYF
NA	TRBD2	TRBV6-1	TRBJ2-3	TGTGCCAGCAGTGGAAGGACTAGCTTGGCAGATACGCAGTATTTT	CASSGRTSLADTQYF
NA	NA	TRBV5-1	TRBJ2-6	TGCGCCAGCGGCGGAGACAGCTCTGGGGCCAACGTCCTGACTTTC	CASGGDSSGANVLTF
few	TRBD1	TRBV10-1	TRBJ1-2	TGCGCCAGCAGACCCGACAGGGGGCTTGACTATGGCTACACCTTC	CASRPDRGLDYGYTF
NA	TRBD1	TRBV20-1	TRBJ1-2	TGCAGTGCACCCGACAGGGACTACACCTTC	CSAPDRDYTF
NA	NA	TRBV11-2	TRBJ1-4	TGTGCCAGCAGCTTAGGATCGGGGGATGAAAAATTGTTTTTT	CASSLGSGDEKLFF
few	NA	TRBV7-2	TRBJ2-3	TGTGCCAGCAGCTTTGTTCGGGGCACAGATACGCAGTATTTT	CASSFVRGTDTQYF
NA	NA	TRBV19	TRBJ1-2	TGTGCCAGTAGTATGGGACTAACAGGCTACACCTTC	CASSMGLTGYTF
NA	TRBD1	TRBV19	TRBJ1-5	TGTGCCTCAGGGGGCCGCGGTCAGCCCCAGCATTTT	CASGGRGQPQHF
few	NA	TRBV5-8	TRBJ1-1	TGTGCCAGCAGCTTGGGACAGGCGACGGACACTGAAGCTTTCTTT	CASSLGQATDTEAFF
few	NA	TRBV5-6	TRBJ2-1	TGTGCCAGCAGCTTGCGAGCGGGCGGCTCCTACAATGAGCAGTTCTTC	CASSLRAGGSYNEQFF
NA	TRBD2	TRBV5-1	TRBJ2-1	TGCGCCAGCAGCTTGGCCGGGGGACTAGCGGGGGGTGAGCAGTTCTTC	CASSLAGGLAGGEQFF
once	TRBD1	TRBV5-6	TRBJ1-2	TGTGCCAGCAGCTTGGTACAGGGGCACTATGGCTACACCTTC	CASSLVQGHYGYTF
few	TRBD2	TRBV6-1	TRBJ2-5	TGTGCCAGCAGTGGACAGCGGGGGGGAATTAAAGAGACCCAGTACTTC	CASSGQRGGIKETQYF
few	TRBD1	TRBV5-6	TRBJ2-2	TGTGCCAGCAGCATCGACAGGGTTCGGTCCGGGGAGCTGTTTTTT	CASSIDRVRSGELFF
NA	NA	TRBV6-1	TRBJ1-3	TGTGCCAGCAGCAGAGGGAGGGATGGAAACACCATATATTTT	CASSRGRDGNTIYF
NA	TRBD1	TRBV9	TRBJ2-2	TGTGCCAGCAGCCACTCCGGGACAGGGGGGCCGAACACCGGGGAGCTGTTTTTT	CASSHSGTGGPNTGELFF
few	TRBD1	TRBV5-1	TRBJ1-2	TGCGCCAGCAGCGACTCCCAATGGACAGGGGATAACTATGGCTACACCTTC	CASSDSQWTGDNYGYTF
few	NA	TRBV11-2	TRBJ1-1	TGTGCCAGCAGCTTACAGTGGAGGACTGAAGCTTTCTTT	CASSLQWRTEAFF
NA	NA	TRBV9	TRBJ1-1	TGTGCCAGCAGCGCGACAGTGTATAACACTGAAGCTTTCTTT	CASSATVYNTEAFF
few	NA	TRBV11-2	TRBJ2-5	TGTGCCAGCAGCTTGACCGGGGAGACCCAGTACTTC	CASSLTGETQYF
NA	TRBD1	TRBV7-8	TRBJ2-1	TGTGCCAGCAGCTCCACGGACAGGGTCCCGGTATCGGGCAATGAGCAGTTCTTC	CASSSTDRVPVSGNEQFF
NA	NA	TRBV4-1	TRBJ1-2	TGCGCCAGCAGCCAAGTTCCACTCGCAGGGGAGAGTGGCTACACCTTC	CASSQVPLAGESGYTF
NA	TRBD1	TRBV2	TRBJ1-5	TGTGCCAGCAGGGGACAGTCGGGCGGCAATCAGCCCCAGCATTTT	CASRGQSGGNQPQHF
NA	NA	TRBV12-5	TRBJ1-2	TGTGCTAGTGGTCCCCCTAGGGGGGGCGGATTCTATGGCTACACCTTC	CASGPPRGGGFYGYTF
few	NA	TRBV19	TRBJ1-3	TGTGCCAAGCTCCTTTGGTGGGGAAACACCATATATTTT	CAKLLWWGNTIYF
NA	TRBD2	TRBV2	TRBJ2-1	TGTGCCAGCAGTGGGACCCGGGGGGGCCTCAATGAGCAGTTCTTC	CASSGTRGGLNEQFF
NA	TRBD1	TRBV2	TRBJ1-1	TGTGCCAGCAGTGCCGGGACAGGGAACACTGAGGCTTTCTTT	CASSAGTGNTEAFF
NA	TRBD1	TRBV25-1	TRBJ2-1	TGTGCCAGCTCCGGACAGGGGCTCTACAATGAGCAGTTCTTC	CASSGQGLYNEQFF
few	NA	TRBV19	TRBJ1-1	TGTGCCAGTAGTATAATGGCAGGGCAAAACACTGAAGCTTTCTTT	CASSIMAGQNTEAFF
NA	NA	TRBV19	TRBJ1-1	TGTGCCAGTAAGAGTTGGACTGAAGCTTTCTTT	CASKSWTEAFF
NA	NA	TRBV7-9	TRBJ1-5	TGTGCCAGCAGCCCCCGGGGGGATAGCAATCAGCCCCAGCATTTT	CASSPRGDSNQPQHF
NA	TRBD1	TRBV10-3	TRBJ2-3	TGTGCCATCAGCTTGGGGACAGAAAAAATTACAGATACGCAGTATTTT	CAISLGTEKITDTQYF
NA	TRBD2	TRBV5-1	TRBJ2-1	TGCGCCAGCAGTCCCCAACCGACTAGCGGGATCGATGAGCAGTTCTTC	CASSPQPTSGIDEQFF
few	NA	TRBV29-1	TRBJ2-3	TGCAGCGTTGAAGTAAGCGGTACGCAGTATTTT	CSVEVSGTQYF
NA	NA	TRBV19	TRBJ2-5	TGTGCCAGTAGTATAGCGGGGGAGACCCAGTACTTC	CASSIAGETQYF
few	TRBD2	TRBV5-1	TRBJ2-1	TGCGCCAGCAGCTTGAGCGGGAGCTCCTACAATGAGCAGTTCTTC	CASSLSGSSYNEQFF
NA	TRBD1	TRBV19	TRBJ1-5	TGTGCCACCTTCGGGGGACAGGGATGGAATCAGCCCCAGCATTTT	CATFGGQGWNQPQHF
NA	NA	TRBV28	TRBJ1-2	TGTGCCAGCAGTTTATCCGGTCGATTCTATGGCTACACCTTC	CASSLSGRFYGYTF